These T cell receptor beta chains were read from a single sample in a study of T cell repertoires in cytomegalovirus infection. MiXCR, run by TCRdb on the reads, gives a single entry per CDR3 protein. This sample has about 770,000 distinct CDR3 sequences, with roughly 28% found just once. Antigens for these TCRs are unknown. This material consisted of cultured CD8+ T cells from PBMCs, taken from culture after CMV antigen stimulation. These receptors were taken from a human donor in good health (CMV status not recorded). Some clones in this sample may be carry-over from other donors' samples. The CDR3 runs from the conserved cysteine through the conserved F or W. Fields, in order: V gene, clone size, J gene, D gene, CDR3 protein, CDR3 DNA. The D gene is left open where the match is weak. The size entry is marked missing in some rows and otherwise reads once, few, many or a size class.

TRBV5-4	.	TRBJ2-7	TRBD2	CASSLFGSGGPSSYEQYF	TGTGCCAGCAGCTTGTTTGGTAGCGGGGGACCGAGCTCCTACGAGCAGTACTTC
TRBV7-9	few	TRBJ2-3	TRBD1	CASSLWDSYTDTQYF	TGTGCCAGCAGCTTATGGGACAGCTACACAGATACGCAGTATTTT
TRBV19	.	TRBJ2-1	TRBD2	CASSSRLAGRNEQFF	TGTGCCAGTAGTTCCCGGCTAGCGGGGAGAAATGAGCAGTTCTTC
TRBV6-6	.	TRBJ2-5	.	CASSYSDHPQETQYF	TGTGCCAGCAGTTACTCGGACCACCCCCAAGAGACCCAGTACTTC
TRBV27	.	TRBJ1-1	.	CASSLFWGSNTEAFF	TGTGCCAGCAGTTTATTTTGGGGTTCGAACACTGAAGCTTTCTTT
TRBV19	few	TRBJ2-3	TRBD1	CASSPDRGQEDTQYF	TGTGCCAGTAGTCCCGACAGGGGGCAGGAGGATACGCAGTATTTT
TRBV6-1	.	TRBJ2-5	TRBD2	CASSPSGGPYRETQYF	TGTGCCAGCAGCCCCAGCGGGGGGCCCTACCGGGAGACCCAGTACTTC
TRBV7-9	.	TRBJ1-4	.	CASNLDGEKLFF	TGTGCCAGCAACCTAGACGGTGAAAAACTGTTTTTT
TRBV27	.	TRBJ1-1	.	CASSPKGGGTEAFF	TGTGCCAGCAGTCCGAAGGGGGGCGGGACTGAAGCTTTCTTT
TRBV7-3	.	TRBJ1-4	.	CASSAAGAPGEKLFF	TGTGCCAGCTCCGCCGCTGGGGCCCCTGGTGAAAAACTGTTTTTT
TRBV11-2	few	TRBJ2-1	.	CASSLGVIGEQFF	TGTGCCAGCAGCTTAGGGGTGATCGGTGAGCAGTTCTTC
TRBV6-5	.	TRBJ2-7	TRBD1	CASSYDRGSTYEQYF	TGTGCCAGCAGTTACGACAGGGGGAGCACCTACGAGCAGTACTTC
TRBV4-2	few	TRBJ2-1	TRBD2	CASSQALTSLSVQFF	TGTGCCAGCAGCCAAGCCCTGACTAGCCTCTCGGTGCAGTTCTTC
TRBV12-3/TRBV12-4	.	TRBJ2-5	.	CASTNGGETQYF	TGTGCCAGCACCAATGGGGGGGAGACCCAGTACTTC
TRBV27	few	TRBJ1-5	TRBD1	CASSPLPGQGSSNQPQHF	TGTGCCAGCAGTCCCCTTCCGGGACAGGGAAGTAGCAATCAGCCCCAGCATTTT